These 25 T cell receptor beta chains share one sample of origin, sequenced in a study of cytomegalovirus exposure and HLA in healthy donors. A multiplex PCR was run with 60 Vbeta primers and 13 Jbeta primers. Using immunoSEQ multiplex PCR, the repertoire was profiled, and TCRdb retains in-frame clones only, with some absent. This table holds roughly 50,000 clones. Sequencing input: PBMCs. The receptors shown here come from a woman in her forties in good health and CMV-seronegative.

The chain employs TRBV18 and TRBJ2-7; D uncertain. Germline CDR1 and CDR2: KGHSH and LQKENI. The V gene lost 2 bases and the J gene lost 0 bases, with 14 bases spanning the gap. The CDR3 has 16 amino acids. CDR3 coding DNA: TGTGCCAGCTCACCAGTCATAGCCGAAAGCTCCTACGAGCAGTACTTC. It is translated as CASSPVIAESSYEQYF. The entire variable domain, with the rest obtained from reference TRBV18 and TRBJ2-7, is as follows: NAGVMQNPRHLVRRRGQEARLRCSPMKGHSHVYWYRQLPEEGLKFMVYLQKENIIDESGMPKERFSAEFPKEGPSILRIQQVVRGDSAAYFCASSPVIAESSYEQYFGPGTRLTVT.

The rearrangement links TRBV14 to TRBJ2-3, with 9 bases lining up with TRBD2. Germline loops: CDR1 SGHDN, CDR2 FVKESK. Germline trimming cut 4 bases from V and 2 bases from J; bases unmatched to any gene: 7. This CDR3 has 16 residues. The CDR3 DNA reads TGTGCCAGCAGCCTGTGGCGGGGGGGGCCCACAGATACGCAGTATTTT. It yields the protein CASSLWRGGPTDTQYF.

The chain combines TRBV5-1 with TRBJ2-7; 10 bases line up with TRBD2. Trimming at V came to 3 bases and at J to 5 bases, leaving 14 bases not matched to a gene. The germline V gene has CDR1 SGHRS and CDR2 YFSETQ. The CDR3 runs to 17 residues. The CDR3 nucleotides are TGCGCCAGCAGCTCGCCCTTAGCGGGGGGCTTCCAAGACGAGCAGTACTTC. Protein sequence: CASSSPLAGGFQDEQYF.

The chain uses TRBV6-1 and TRBJ2-1; D perhaps matches TRBD2 (6 bases). V dropped 2 bases and J dropped 8 bases, with 19 bases sitting between them. Germline V lookup: CDR1 MNHNS, CDR2 SASEGT. The CDR3 has 16 residues. The CDR3 DNA sequence: TGTGCCAGCAGTGAATTTTGGGGTGAAGGAGGGGATGAGCAGTTCTTC. Its translation: CASSEFWGEGGDEQFF.

V usage is TRBV4-3 and J usage is TRBJ1-2; 8 nucleotides agree with TRBD1. This CDR3 has 16 amino acids. V shed 3 bases, J shed 7 bases, and the junction held 13 bases outside the gene matches. Germline V gene sequence: CDR1 LGHNA, CDR2 YSLEER. In DNA form, the CDR3 reads TGCGCCAGCAGCCACCACACAGGGGGGGGGTACGGTGGCTACACCTTC. Amino acid sequence: CASSHHTGGGYGGYTF.

This sequence joins TRBV5-1 and TRBJ1-4; D unclear. Germline V gene data show CDR1 as SGHRS and CDR2 as YFSETQ. The CDR3 is 15 residues long. Trimming stripped 0 bases from V and 6 bases from J, with 12 bases between. CDR3 sequence reads: CASSLAGILDEKLFF. CDR3 DNA sequence: TGCGCCAGCAGCTTGGCGGGGATTCTTGATGAAAAACTGTTTTTT.

This rearrangement joins TRBV6-6 to TRBJ2-3; 8 nucleotides agree with TRBD2. CDR1 is MNHNY, CDR2 SVGAGI, per germline (reference sequence). The CDR3 is 15 residues long. V shed 5 bases and J 5 bases; nucleotides not matched to a gene: 9. The CDR3 bases are TGTGCCAGCAGTCCGGCCAGCGGGGGCCAAGATACGCAGTATTTT. This sequence encodes CASSPASGGQDTQYF.

The chain couples TRBV28 to TRBJ2-7; TRBD1 matches at 8 bases. Germline trimming cut 3 bases from V and 5 bases from J; bases unmatched to any gene: 6. This CDR3 has 14 residues. Germline-derived CDR1 and CDR2 are MDHEN and SYDVKM. This chain's CDR3 is CASSFLDRAHEQYF. DNA for the CDR3: TGTGCCAGCAGTTTTCTGGACAGGGCCCACGAGCAGTACTTC.

The chain has TRBV28 and TRBJ2-2; D is unresolved. The CDR3 covers 13 residues. Germline assignment: CDR1 MDHEN and CDR2 SYDVKM. The ends were cut back, 5 bases at V and 2 bases at J, with 6 bases in the middle. CDR3 bases: TGTGCCAGCAGTCCAAATAACACCGGGGAGCTGTTTTTT. Translated, it gives CASSPNNTGELFF.

The chain has TRBV10-3 and TRBJ2-7; TRBD2 matches 8 bases. The V gene's germline CDR1 is ENHRY and CDR2 SYGVKD. The CDR3 has 15 residues. Trimming took 7 bases from V and 7 from J; bases not matched to a gene: 15. In DNA, the CDR3 is TGTGCCATCACCAGTGTGGCGGGGGGCTCCGGGGAGCAGTACTTC. Translated: CAITSVAGGSGEQYF.

This chain joins TRBV19 and TRBJ2-7, with D tentatively TRBD1 (6 bases). V shed 9 bases and J shed 0 bases, with 18 bases lying between them. CDR1 is LNHDA and CDR2 is SQIVND in the germline V gene (reference sequence). There are 15 residues in the CDR3. In DNA form, the CDR3 reads TGTGCCAGCGCCACCACACAGGGTCGCTCCTACGAGCAGTACTTC. Protein product: CASATTQGRSYEQYF.

This chain connects TRBV6-5 to TRBJ1-1, with TRBD1 matching over 8 bases. The V segment lost 2 bases and the J segment 2 bases; nucleotides outside the gene matches: 7. The CDR3 spans 16 residues. In germline, CDR1 is MNHEY, CDR2 SVGAGI. The CDR3 DNA reads as TGTGCCAGCAGTTACCTATCCGGGACAGGAAACACTGAAGCTTTCTTT. It specifies CASSYLSGTGNTEAFF.

The CDR3 loop reads CASSFKQSGDTQYF. CDR3 nucleotide sequence: TGTGCCAGCAGCTTCAAACAGAGTGGGGATACGCAGTATTTT. The V call is TRBV7-3, the J call TRBJ2-3; D remains ambiguous. The CDR3 consists of 14 residues. CDR1 and CDR2 from the germline V gene are SGHTA and FQGTGA. Trimming removed 3 bases at V and 6 bases at J, with 13 bases between.

CDR3 protein: CASSRDGGAGSPLHF. For the CDR3, the DNA is TGTGCCAGCAGTCGTGATGGAGGGGCCGGCTCACCCCTCCACTTT. This sequence joins TRBV2 and TRBJ1-6; a possible D gene is TRBD1 (5 bases). V gave up 5 bases and J gave up 10 bases, with 18 bases separating them. Germline CDR1 reads SNHLY; CDR2 reads FYNNEI. The CDR3 length is 15 residues.

The gene calls are TRBV19 and TRBJ2-7, with 16 bases that match TRBD2. Germline lookup yields CDR1 LNHDA and CDR2 SQIVND (reference sequence). V gave up 3 bases and J gave up 4 bases; unmatched junction bases: 3. CDR3 length: 16 amino acids. The CDR3 sequence: CASSIGGLAGGYEQYF. For the CDR3, the DNA is TGTGCCAGTAGTATCGGGGGACTAGCGGGAGGGTACGAGCAGTACTTC.

The J gene is TRBJ1-2, the V gene TRBV5-8; TRBD1 might be the D (5 bases). V lost 0 bases to trimming and J lost 4 bases, with 7 bases between them. The CDR3 is 13 residues long. The germline V gene has CDR1 SGHTS and CDR2 YDEGEE. This chain's CDR3 is CASSLARAYGYTF. The CDR3 DNA follows: TGTGCCAGCAGCTTGGCCAGGGCCTATGGCTACACCTTC.

This rearrangement joins TRBV7-2 to TRBJ2-7; D unresolved. CDR1 is SGHTA and CDR2 is FQGNSA in the germline V gene. Trimming removed 0 bases from V and 6 bases from J, with 6 bases in between. The CDR3 has 12 amino acids. CDR3 DNA: TGTGCCAGCAGCTTAGCCGGGTTCGAGCAGTACTTC. Protein: CASSLAGFEQYF. The whole variable domain, remainder taken from reference TRBV7-2 and TRBJ2-7, is GAGVSQSPSNKVTEKGKDVELRCDPISGHTALYWYRQSLGQGLEFLIYFQGNSAPDKSGLPSDRFSAERTGGSVSTLTIQRTQQEDSAVYLCASSLAGFEQYFGPGTRLTVT.

This chain uses TRBV4-3 with TRBJ1-1; 8 bases line up with TRBD1. Trimming removed 0 bases from V and 1 base from J; junction bases left unmatched: 10. Germline V gene sequence: CDR1 LGHNA, CDR2 YSLEER. The CDR3 length is 18 residues. The CDR3, as DNA: TGCGCCAGCAGCCAAGATGTCCCAGGGGGCTGGGAGAACACTGAAGCTTTCTTT. It encodes CASSQDVPGGWENTEAFF.

This chain links TRBV11-1 with TRBJ1-5; no reliable D call. From germline, CDR1 is SGHAT and CDR2 FQDESV (reference sequence). V lost 3 bases, J lost 1 base, and 7 bases lay in between. This CDR3 region has 14 residues. This CDR3 is CASSLIRSNQPQHF. DNA for the CDR3: TGTGCCAGCAGCTTGATCAGAAGCAATCAGCCCCAGCATTTT.

This sequence joins TRBV25-1 and TRBJ2-7; 10 bases agree with TRBD1. Germline V lookup: CDR1 MGHDK, CDR2 SYGVNS. The CDR3 totals 16 residues. With 3 bases clipped from V and 1 base from J, the junction kept 6 bases outside the gene matches. This CDR3 reads CASSDPWGQGSYEQYF. CDR3 nucleotides: TGTGCCAGCAGTGATCCATGGGGACAGGGGTCCTACGAGCAGTACTTC.

CDR3 in amino acids: CASSSRGDTEAFF. The CDR3 DNA sequence: TGTGCCAGCAGCTCCAGGGGGGACACTGAAGCTTTCTTT. The chain links TRBV7-8 to TRBJ1-1, with TRBD1 matching over 7 bases. Trimming at V came to 4 bases and at J to 3 bases, leaving 2 bases not matched to a gene. Germline values: CDR1 SGHVS, CDR2 FQNEAQ. CDR3 length equals 13 residues.

The rearrangement links TRBV18 to TRBJ2-7, with 7 nucleotides matching TRBD1. The ends lost 5 bases at V and 3 bases at J; junction bases unmatched: 13. This CDR3 comprises 16 residues. Germline assignment: CDR1 KGHSH and CDR2 LQKENI. The DNA for the CDR3 is TGTGCCAGCTCATCCTCTACAGGGGAACGGCTCTACGAGCAGTACTTC. Its protein product is CASSSSTGERLYEQYF. Full variable domain (rest looked up from reference TRBV18 and TRBJ2-7): NAGVMQNPRHLVRRRGQEARLRCSPMKGHSHVYWYRQLPEEGLKFMVYLQKENIIDESGMPKERFSAEFPKEGPSILRIQQVVRGDSAAYFCASSSSTGERLYEQYFGPGTRLTVT.

The chain joins TRBV30 to TRBJ2-7; 7 bases agree with TRBD1. V trimming: 8 bases; J trimming: 3 bases; junction bases outside the gene matches: 10. The CDR3 is 13 amino acids. In germline, CDR1 is GTSNPN, CDR2 SVGIG (reference sequence). The CDR3 region has the DNA TGTGCCGCCTCGACAGGGTTGGGCTACGAGCAGTACTTC. It specifies CAASTGLGYEQYF.

The gene calls are TRBV19 and TRBJ2-1; 7 bases are a match to TRBD1. Germline CDR1 and CDR2: LNHDA and SQIVND (reference sequence). There are 15 residues in the CDR3. V lost 4 bases, J lost 5 bases, and 8 bases stayed unmatched. The CDR3 is CASSSWQGVDNEQFF. The CDR3 region has the DNA TGTGCCAGTAGTAGTTGGCAGGGGGTCGACAATGAGCAGTTCTTC. Based on the CDR3 plus reference TRBV19 and TRBJ2-1, the full variable domain is DGGITQSPKYLFRKEGQNVTLSCEQNLNHDAMYWYRQDPGQGLRLIYYSQIVNDFQKGDIAEGYSVSREKKESFPLTVTSAQKNPTAFYLCASSSWQGVDNEQFFGPGTRLTVL.

J is TRBJ2-1 and V is TRBV6-6; TRBD1 agrees at 9 bases. The V segment lost 8 bases and the J segment 8 bases; nucleotides outside the gene matches: 13. The CDR3 is made up of 15 amino acids. In germline, CDR1 is MNHNY, CDR2 SVGAGI (reference sequence). The CDR3 region is CASLDPQGASDEQFF. DNA of the CDR3: TGTGCCAGCCTTGACCCACAGGGGGCTAGCGATGAGCAGTTCTTC.